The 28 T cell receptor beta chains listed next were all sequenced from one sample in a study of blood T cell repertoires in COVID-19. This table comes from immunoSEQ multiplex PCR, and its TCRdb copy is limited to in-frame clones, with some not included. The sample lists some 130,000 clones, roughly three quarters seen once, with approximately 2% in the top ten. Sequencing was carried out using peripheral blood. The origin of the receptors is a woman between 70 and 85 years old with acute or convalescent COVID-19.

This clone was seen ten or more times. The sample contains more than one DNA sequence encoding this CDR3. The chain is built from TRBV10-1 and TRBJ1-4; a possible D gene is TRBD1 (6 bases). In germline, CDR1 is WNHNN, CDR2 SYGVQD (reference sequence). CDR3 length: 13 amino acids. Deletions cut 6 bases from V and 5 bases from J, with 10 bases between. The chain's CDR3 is CASSRGFNEKLFF. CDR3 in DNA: TGCGCCAGCAGCAGGGGATTCAATGAAAAACTGTTTTTT.

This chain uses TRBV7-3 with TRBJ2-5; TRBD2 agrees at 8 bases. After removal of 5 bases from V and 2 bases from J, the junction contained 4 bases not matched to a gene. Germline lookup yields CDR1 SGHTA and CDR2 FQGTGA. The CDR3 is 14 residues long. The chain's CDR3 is CASSPSGGQETQYF. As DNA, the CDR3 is TGTGCCAGCAGCCCCTCGGGGGGGCAAGAGACCCAGTACTTC.

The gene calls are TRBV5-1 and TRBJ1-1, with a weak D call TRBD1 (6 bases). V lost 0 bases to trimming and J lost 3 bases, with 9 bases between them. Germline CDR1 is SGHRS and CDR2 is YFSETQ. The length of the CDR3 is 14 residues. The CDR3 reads CASSLGQVDTEAFF. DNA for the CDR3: TGCGCCAGCAGCTTGGGACAGGTGGACACTGAAGCTTTCTTT.

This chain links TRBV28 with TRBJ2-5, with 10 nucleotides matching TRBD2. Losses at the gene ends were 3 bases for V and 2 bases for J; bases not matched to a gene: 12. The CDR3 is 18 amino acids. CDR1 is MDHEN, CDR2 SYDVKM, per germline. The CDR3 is CASSFIAQTSGLQETQYF. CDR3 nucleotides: TGTGCCAGCAGTTTTATTGCCCAGACTAGCGGGCTACAAGAGACCCAGTACTTC.

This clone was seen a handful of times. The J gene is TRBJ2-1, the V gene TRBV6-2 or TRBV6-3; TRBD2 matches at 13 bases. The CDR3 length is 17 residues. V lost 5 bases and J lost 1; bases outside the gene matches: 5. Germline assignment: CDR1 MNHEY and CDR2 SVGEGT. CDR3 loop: CASSTSGRAFSYNEQFF. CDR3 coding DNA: TGTGCCAGCAGTACTAGCGGGAGGGCCTTTTCCTACAATGAGCAGTTCTTC.

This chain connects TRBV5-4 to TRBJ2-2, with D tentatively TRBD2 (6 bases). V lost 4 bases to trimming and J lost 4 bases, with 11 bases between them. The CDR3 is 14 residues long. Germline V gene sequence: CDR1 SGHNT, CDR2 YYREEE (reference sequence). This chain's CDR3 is CASSGRSGTGELFF. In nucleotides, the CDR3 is TGTGCCAGCAGCGGGAGGTCGGGCACCGGGGAGCTGTTTTTT.

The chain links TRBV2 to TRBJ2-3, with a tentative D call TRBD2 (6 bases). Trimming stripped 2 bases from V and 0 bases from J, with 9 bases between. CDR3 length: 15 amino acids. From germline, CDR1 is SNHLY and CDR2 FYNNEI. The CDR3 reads CASSESSGSTDTQYF. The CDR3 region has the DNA TGTGCCAGCAGTGAATCCAGCGGGAGCACAGATACGCAGTATTTT.

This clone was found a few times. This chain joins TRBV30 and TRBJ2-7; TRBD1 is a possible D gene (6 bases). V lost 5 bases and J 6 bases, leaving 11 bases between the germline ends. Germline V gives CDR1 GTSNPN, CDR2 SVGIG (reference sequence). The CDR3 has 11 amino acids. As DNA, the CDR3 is TGTGCCTGGGCCACAGGGACCGAGCAGTACTTC. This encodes CAWATGTEQYF. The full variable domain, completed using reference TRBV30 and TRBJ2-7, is SQTIHQWPATLVQPVGSPLSLECTVEGTSNPNLYWYRQAAGRGLQLLFYSVGIGQISSEVPQNLSASRPQDRQFILSSKKLLLSDSGFYLCAWATGTEQYFGPGTRLTVT.

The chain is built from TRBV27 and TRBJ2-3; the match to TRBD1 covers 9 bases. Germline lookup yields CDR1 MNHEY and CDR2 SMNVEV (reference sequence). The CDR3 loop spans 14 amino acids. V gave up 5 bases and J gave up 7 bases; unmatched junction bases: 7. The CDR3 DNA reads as TGTGCCAGCAGTCGCGGACAGGGGTTCAATACGCAGTATTTT. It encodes CASSRGQGFNTQYF.

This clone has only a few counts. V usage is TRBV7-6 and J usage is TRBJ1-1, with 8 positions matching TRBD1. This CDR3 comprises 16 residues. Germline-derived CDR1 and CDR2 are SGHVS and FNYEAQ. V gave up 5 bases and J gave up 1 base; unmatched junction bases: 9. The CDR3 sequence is CASSKGPGGTNTEAFF. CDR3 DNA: TGTGCCAGCAGCAAAGGGCCAGGGGGCACGAACACTGAAGCTTTCTTT. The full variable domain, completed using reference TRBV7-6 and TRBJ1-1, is GAGVSQSPRYKVTKRGQDVALRCDPISGHVSLYWYRQALGQGPEFLTYFNYEAQQDKSGLPNDRFSAERPEGSISTLTIQRTEQRDSAMYRCASSKGPGGTNTEAFFGQGTRLTVV.

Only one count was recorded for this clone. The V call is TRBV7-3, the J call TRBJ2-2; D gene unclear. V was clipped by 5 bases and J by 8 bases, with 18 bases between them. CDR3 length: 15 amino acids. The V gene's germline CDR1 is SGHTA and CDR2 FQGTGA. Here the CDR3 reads CASSLGPGARGELFF. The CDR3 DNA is TGTGCCAGCAGCCTGGGCCCCGGCGCTCGGGGGGAGCTGTTTTTT.

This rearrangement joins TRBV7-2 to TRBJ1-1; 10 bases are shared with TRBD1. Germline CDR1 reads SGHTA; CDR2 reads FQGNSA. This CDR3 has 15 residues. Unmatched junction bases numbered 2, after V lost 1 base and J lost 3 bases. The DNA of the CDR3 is TGTGCCAGCAGCTTAGGGGGACAGGGGTACACTGAAGCTTTCTTT. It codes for CASSLGGQGYTEAFF. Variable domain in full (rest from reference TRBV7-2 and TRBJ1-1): GAGVSQSPSNKVTEKGKDVELRCDPISGHTALYWYRQSLGQGLEFLIYFQGNSAPDKSGLPSDRFSAERTGGSVSTLTIQRTQQEDSAVYLCASSLGGQGYTEAFFGQGTRLTVV.

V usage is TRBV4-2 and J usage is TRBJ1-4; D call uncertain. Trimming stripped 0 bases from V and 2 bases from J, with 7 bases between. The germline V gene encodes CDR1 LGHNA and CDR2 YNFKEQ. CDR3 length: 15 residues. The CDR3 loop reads CASSQEQNTNEKLFF. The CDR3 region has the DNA TGTGCCAGCAGCCAAGAGCAGAATACTAATGAAAAACTGTTTTTT.

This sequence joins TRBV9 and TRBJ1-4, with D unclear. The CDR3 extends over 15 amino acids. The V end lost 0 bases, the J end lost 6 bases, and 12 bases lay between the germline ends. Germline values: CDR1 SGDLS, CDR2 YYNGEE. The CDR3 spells CASSVAGRAHEKLFF. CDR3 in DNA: TGTGCCAGCAGCGTAGCGGGGAGGGCGCATGAAAAACTGTTTTTT.

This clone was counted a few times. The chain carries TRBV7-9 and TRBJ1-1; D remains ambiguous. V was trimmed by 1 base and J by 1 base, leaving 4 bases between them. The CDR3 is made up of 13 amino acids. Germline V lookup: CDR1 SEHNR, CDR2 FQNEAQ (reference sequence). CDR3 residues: CASSLGQNTEAFF. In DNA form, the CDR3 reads TGTGCCAGCAGCTTAGGACAGAACACTGAAGCTTTCTTT. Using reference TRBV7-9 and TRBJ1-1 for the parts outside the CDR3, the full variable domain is DTGVSQNPRHKITKRGQNVTFRCDPISEHNRLYWYRQTLGQGPEFLTYFQNEAQLEKSRLLSDRFSAERPKGSFSTLEIQRTEQGDSAMYLCASSLGQNTEAFFGQGTRLTVV.

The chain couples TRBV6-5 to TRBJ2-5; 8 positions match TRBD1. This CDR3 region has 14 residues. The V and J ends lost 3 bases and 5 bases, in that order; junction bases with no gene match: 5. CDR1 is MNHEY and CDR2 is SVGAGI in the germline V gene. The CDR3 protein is CASSYGRGRETQYF. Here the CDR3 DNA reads TGTGCCAGCAGTTATGGCAGGGGGCGTGAGACCCAGTACTTC.

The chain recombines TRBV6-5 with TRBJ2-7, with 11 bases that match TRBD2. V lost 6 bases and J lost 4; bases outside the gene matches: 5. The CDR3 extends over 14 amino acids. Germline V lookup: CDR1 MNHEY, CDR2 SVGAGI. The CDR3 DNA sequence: TGTGCCAGCAGAATGACTAGCGGGGTTTACGAGCAGTACTTC. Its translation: CASRMTSGVYEQYF.

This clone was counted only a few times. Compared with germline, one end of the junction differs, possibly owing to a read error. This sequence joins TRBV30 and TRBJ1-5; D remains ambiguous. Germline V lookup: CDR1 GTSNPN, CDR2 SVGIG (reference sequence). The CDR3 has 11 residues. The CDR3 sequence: CAYGRGQPQHF. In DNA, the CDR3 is TGCGCTTATGGGAGAGGTCAGCCCCAGCATTTT.

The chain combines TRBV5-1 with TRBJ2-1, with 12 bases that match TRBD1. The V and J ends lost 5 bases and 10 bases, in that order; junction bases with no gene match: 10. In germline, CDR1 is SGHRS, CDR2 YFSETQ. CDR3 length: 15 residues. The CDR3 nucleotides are TGCGCCAGCAGTCTAACTAGCGGGACAGGGGGCGAGCAGTTCTTC. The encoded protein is CASSLTSGTGGEQFF. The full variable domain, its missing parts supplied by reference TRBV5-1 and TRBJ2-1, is KAGVTQTPRYLIKTRGQQVTLSCSPISGHRSVSWYQQTPGQGLQFLFEYFSETQRNKGNFPGRFSGRQFSNSRSEMNVSTLELGDSALYLCASSLTSGTGGEQFFGPGTRLTVL.

The CDR3 protein is CASSPSRGQDEQYF. The CDR3 DNA is TGTGCCAGCAGCCCCTCTCGGGGACAGGACGAGCAGTACTTC. The chain joins TRBV7-2 to TRBJ2-7; 8 bases match TRBD1. Germline V gene sequence: CDR1 SGHTA, CDR2 FQGNSA. The ends lost 5 bases at V and 5 bases at J; junction bases unmatched: 8. This CDR3 has 14 amino acids.

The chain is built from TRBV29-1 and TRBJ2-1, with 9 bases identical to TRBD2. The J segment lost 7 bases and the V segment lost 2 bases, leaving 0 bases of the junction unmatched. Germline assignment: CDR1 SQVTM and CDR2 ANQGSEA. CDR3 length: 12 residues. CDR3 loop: CSVESGRNEQFF. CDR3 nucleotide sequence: TGCAGCGTTGAAAGCGGGAGGAATGAGCAGTTCTTC.

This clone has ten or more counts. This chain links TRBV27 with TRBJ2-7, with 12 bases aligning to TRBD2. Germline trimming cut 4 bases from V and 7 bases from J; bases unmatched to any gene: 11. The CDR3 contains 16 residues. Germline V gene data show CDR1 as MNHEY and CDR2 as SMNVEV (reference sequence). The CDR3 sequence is CASSSLAGGPPGEQYF. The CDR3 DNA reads TGTGCCAGCAGTTCACTAGCGGGAGGACCCCCGGGAGAGCAGTACTTC.

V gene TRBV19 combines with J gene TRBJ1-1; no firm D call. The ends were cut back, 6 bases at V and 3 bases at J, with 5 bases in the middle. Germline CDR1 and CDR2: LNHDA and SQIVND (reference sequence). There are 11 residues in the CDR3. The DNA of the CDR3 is TGTGCCAGTAGCCTAGACACTGAAGCTTTCTTT. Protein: CASSLDTEAFF.

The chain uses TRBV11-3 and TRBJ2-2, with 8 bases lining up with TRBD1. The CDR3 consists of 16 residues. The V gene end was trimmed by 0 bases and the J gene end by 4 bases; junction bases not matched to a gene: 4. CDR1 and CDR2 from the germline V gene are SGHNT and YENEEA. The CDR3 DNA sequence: TGTGCCAGCAGCTTAGATCGGACAGGGAGCACCGGGGAGCTGTTTTTT. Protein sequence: CASSLDRTGSTGELFF.

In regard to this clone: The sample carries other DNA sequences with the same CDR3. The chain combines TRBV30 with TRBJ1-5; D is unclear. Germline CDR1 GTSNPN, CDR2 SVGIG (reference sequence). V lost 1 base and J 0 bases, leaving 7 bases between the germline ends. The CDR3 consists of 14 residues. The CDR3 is CAWSGQFSNQPQHF. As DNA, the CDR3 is TGTGCCTGGAGTGGTCAGTTTAGCAATCAGCCCCAGCATTTT.

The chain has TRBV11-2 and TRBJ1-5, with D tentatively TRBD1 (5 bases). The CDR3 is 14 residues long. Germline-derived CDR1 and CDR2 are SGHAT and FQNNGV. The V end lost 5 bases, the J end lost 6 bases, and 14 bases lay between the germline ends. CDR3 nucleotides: TGTGCCAGCAGCCCGACAGTGACGGGTCAGCCCCAGCATTTT. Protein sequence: CASSPTVTGQPQHF.

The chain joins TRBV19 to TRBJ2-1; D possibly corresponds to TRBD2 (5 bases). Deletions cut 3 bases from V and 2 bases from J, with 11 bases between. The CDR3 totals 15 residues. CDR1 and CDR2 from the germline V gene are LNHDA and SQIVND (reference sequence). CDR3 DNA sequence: TGTGCCAGTAGTATCGACGTCGGGGCCTACAATGAGCAGTTCTTC. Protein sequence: CASSIDVGAYNEQFF. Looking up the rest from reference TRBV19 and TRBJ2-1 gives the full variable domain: DGGITQSPKYLFRKEGQNVTLSCEQNLNHDAMYWYRQDPGQGLRLIYYSQIVNDFQKGDIAEGYSVSREKKESFPLTVTSAQKNPTAFYLCASSIDVGAYNEQFFGPGTRLTVL.

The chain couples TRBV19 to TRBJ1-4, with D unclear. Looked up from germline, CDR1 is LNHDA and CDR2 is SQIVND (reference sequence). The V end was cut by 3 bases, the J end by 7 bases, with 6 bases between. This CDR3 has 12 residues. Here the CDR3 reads CASSIGSEKLFF. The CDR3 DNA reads TGTGCCAGTAGTATCGGGAGTGAAAAACTGTTTTTT.